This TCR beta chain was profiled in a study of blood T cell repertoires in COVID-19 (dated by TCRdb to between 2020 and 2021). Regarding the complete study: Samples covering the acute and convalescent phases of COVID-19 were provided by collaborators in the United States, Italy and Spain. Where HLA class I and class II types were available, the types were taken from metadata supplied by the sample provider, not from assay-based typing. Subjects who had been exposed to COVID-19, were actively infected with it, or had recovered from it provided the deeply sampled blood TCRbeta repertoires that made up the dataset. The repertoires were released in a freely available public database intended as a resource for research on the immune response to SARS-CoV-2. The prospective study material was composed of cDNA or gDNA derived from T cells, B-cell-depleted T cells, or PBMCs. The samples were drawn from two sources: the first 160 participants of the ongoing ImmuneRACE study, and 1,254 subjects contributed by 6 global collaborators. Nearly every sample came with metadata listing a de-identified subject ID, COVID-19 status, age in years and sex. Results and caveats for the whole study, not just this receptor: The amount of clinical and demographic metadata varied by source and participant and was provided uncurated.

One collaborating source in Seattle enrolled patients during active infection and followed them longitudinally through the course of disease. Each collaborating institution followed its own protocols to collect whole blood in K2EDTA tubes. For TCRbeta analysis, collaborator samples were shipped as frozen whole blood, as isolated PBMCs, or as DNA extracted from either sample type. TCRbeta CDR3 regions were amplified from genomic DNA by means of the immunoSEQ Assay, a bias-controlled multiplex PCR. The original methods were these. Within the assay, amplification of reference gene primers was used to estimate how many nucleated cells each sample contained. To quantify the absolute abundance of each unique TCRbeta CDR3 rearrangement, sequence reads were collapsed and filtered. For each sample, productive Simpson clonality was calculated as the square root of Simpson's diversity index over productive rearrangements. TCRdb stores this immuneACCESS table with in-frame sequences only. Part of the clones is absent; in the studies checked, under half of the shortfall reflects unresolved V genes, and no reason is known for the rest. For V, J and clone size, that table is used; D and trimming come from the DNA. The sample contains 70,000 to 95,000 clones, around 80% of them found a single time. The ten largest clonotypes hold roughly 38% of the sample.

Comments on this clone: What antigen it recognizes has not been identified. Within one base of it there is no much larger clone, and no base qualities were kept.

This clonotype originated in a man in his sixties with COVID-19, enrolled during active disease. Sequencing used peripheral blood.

The DNA reads as follows: TGTGCCAGCTCGGGACAGGGGGCGGATGAGCAGTTCTTC. This yields the protein CASSGQGADEQFF. In this chain, TRBV18 is recombined with TRBJ2-1, with 12 bases matching TRBD1. CDR1 KGHSH and CDR2 LQKENI were looked up in the germline V gene. Its CDR3 holds 13 amino acids, cysteine through phenylalanine. Only the CDR3 region is kept as DNA, spanning 39 bases read in frame from base 1. V loses 6 bases at its end and J loses 8 bases; junction bases beyond the gene matches: 2.